The TCR beta chain under discussion was sequenced for a study of blood T cell repertoires in COVID-19. Study information: The origin of the acute and convalescent COVID-19 samples was the United States, Italy and Spain.

The germline CDR1 and CDR2 sequences are SGHTA and FQGNSA. With 1 base clipped from V and 9 bases from J, the junction kept 6 bases outside the gene matches. The CDR3 covers 14 residues. Authors' analysis steps: Estimated nucleated cell counts came from reference gene primer amplification. Sequenced by immunoSEQ multiplex PCR; TCRdb stores in-frame clones only, minus some. The V and J calls and clone size come from that table; D and trimming were worked out from the DNA. The table has 95,000 to 110,000 clones, about three quarters seen once; the top ten hold roughly 4.3%. The sample consisted of peripheral blood. The chain is built from TRBV7-2 and TRBJ2-1; 7 bases match TRBD1. The clonotype originates from a man aged 65 to 79 with acute or convalescent COVID-19. As DNA, the CDR3 is TGTGCCAGCAGCTTAGTGGGCAGGGGGACTGAGCAGTTCTTC. Encoded protein: CASSLVGRGTEQFF.